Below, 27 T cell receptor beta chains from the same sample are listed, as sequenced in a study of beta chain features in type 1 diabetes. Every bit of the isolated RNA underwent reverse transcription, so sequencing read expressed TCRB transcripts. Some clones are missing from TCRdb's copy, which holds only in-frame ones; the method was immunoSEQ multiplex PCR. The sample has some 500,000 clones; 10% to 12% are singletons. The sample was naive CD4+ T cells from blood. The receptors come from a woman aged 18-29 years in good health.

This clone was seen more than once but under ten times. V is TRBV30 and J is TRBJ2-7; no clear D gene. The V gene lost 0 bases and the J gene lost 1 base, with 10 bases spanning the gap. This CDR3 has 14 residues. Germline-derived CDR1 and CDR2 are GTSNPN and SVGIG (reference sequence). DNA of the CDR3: TGTGCCTGGAGTGTAAATTTCAGGTCCTACGAGCAGTACTTC. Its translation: CAWSVNFRSYEQYF.

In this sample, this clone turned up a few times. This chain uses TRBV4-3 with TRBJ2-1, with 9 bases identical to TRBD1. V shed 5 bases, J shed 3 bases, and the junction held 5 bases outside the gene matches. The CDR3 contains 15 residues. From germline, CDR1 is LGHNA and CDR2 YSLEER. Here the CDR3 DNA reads TGCGCCAGCAGCTCCGGGACAGGGATCTACAATGAGCAGTTCTTC. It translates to CASSSGTGIYNEQFF.

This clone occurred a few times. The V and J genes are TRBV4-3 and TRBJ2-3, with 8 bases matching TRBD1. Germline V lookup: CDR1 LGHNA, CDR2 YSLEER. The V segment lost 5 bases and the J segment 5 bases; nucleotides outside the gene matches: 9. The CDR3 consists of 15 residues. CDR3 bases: TGCGCCAGCAGCAGAGCGGACAGGGAGATAGATACGCAGTATTTT. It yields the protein CASSRADREIDTQYF.

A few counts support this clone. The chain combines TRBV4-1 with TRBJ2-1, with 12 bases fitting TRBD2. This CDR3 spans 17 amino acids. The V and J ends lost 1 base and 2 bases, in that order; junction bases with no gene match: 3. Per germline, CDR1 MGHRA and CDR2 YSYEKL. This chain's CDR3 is CASSQVGLAGTYNEQFF. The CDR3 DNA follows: TGCGCCAGCAGCCAAGTCGGACTAGCGGGGACCTACAATGAGCAGTTCTTC.

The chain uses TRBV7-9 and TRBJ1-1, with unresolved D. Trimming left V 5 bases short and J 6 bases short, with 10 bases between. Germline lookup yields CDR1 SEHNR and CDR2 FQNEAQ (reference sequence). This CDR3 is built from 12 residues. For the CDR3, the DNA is TGTGCCAGCAGCCGAGCGGGATCTGAAGCTTTCTTT. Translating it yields CASSRAGSEAFF.

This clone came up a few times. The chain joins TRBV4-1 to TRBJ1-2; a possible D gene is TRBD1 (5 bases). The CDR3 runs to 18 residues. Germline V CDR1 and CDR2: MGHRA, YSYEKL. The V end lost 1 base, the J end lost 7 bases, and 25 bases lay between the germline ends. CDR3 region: CASSQVGPRDGRYGGYTF. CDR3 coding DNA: TGCGCCAGCAGCCAAGTGGGCCCAAGGGACGGTCGGTATGGTGGCTACACCTTC.

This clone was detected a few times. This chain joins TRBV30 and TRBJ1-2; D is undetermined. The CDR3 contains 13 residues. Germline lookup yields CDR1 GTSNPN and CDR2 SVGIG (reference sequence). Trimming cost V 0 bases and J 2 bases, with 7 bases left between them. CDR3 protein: CAWSVRPNYGYTF. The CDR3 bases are TGTGCCTGGAGTGTACGCCCAAACTATGGCTACACCTTC.

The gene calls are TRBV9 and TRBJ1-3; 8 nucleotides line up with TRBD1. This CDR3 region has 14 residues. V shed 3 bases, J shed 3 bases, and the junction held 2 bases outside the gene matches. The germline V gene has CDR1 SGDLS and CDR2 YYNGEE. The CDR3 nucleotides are TGTGCCAGCAGCGCCGGGACAGGTGGAAACACCATATATTTT. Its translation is CASSAGTGGNTIYF.

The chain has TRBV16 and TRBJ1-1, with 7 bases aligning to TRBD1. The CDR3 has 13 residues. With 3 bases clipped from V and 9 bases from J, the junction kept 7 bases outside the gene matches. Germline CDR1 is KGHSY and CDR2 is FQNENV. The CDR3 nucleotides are TGTGCCAGCAGCCAGGAGAGACAGGGAAAAGCTTTCTTT. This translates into CASSQERQGKAFF. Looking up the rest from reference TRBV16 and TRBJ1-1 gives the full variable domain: GEEVAQTPKHLVRGEGQKAKLYCAPIKGHSYVFWYQQVLKNEFKFLISFQNENVFDETGMPKERFSAKCLPNSPCSLEIQATKLEDSAVYFCASSQERQGKAFFGQGTRLTVV.

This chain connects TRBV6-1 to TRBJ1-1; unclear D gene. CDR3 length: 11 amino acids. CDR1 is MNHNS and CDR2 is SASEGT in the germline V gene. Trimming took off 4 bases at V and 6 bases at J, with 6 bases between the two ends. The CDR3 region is CASSVDAEAFF. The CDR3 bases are TGTGCCAGCAGTGTGGACGCTGAAGCTTTCTTT.

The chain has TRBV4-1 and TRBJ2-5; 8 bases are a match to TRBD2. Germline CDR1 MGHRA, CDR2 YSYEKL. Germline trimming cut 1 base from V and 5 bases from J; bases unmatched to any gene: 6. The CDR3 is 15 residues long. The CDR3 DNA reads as TGCGCCAGCAGCCAAGCCAAGCGGGGGTGGGAGACCCAGTACTTC. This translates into CASSQAKRGWETQYF.

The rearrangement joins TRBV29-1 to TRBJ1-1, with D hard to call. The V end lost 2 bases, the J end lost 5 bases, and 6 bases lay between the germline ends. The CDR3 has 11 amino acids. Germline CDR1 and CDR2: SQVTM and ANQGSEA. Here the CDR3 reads CSVEWLTEAFF. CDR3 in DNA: TGCAGCGTTGAATGGCTTACTGAAGCTTTCTTT.

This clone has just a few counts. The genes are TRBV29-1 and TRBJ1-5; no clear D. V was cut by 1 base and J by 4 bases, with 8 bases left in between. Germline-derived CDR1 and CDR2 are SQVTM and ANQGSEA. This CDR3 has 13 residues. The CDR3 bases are TGCAGCGTTGAAGCGGGTAGGAATCAGCCCCAGCATTTT. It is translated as CSVEAGRNQPQHF.

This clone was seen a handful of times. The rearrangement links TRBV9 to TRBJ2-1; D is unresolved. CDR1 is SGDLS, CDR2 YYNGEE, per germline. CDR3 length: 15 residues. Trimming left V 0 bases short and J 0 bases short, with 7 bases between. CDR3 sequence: CASSVVERSYNEQFF. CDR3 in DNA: TGTGCCAGCAGCGTAGTAGAGCGCTCCTACAATGAGCAGTTCTTC.

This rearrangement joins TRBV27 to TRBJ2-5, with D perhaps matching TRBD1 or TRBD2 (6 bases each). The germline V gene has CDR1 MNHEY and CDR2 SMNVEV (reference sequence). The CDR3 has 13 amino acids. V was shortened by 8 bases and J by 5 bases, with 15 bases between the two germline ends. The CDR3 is CASGEGGTETQYF. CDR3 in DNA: TGTGCCAGCGGTGAGGGGGGCACCGAGACCCAGTACTTC.

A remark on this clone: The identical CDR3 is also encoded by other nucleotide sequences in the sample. The CDR3 coding sequence is TGTGCCAGCAGCGCACGGAGCAGCACAGATACGCAGTATTTT. Translating it yields CASSARSSTDTQYF. This sequence joins TRBV9 and TRBJ2-3; no clear D gene. Germline CDR1 is SGDLS and CDR2 is YYNGEE. With 3 bases removed from V and 0 bases from J, the gap between germline ends came to 8 bases. The CDR3 runs to 14 residues.

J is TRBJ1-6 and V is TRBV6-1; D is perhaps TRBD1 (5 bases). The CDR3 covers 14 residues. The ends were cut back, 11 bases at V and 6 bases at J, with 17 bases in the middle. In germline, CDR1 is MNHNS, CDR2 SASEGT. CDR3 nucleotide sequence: TGTGCCTCTGTTTCACAGGTTACTAATTCACCCCTCCACTTT. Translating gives CASVSQVTNSPLHF.

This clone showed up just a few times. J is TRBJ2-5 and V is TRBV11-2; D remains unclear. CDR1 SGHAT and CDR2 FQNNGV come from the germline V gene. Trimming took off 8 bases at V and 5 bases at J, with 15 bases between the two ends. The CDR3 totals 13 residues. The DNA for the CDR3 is TGTGCCAGCGGACCCCACTCGAGGGAGACCCAGTACTTC. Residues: CASGPHSRETQYF.

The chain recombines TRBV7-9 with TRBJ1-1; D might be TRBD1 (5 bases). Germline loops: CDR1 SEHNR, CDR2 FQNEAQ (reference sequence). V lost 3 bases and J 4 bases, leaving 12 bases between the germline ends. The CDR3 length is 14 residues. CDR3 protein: CASSFQRGSTEAFF. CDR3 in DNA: TGTGCCAGCAGCTTCCAGCGGGGGAGCACTGAAGCTTTCTTT.

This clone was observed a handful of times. The CDR3 reads CASSQVIAGGSYNEQFF. The CDR3 DNA sequence: TGCGCCAGCAGCCAAGTGATAGCGGGAGGCTCCTACAATGAGCAGTTCTTC. The genes are TRBV4-1 and TRBJ2-1; 10 bases map to TRBD2. The CDR3 contains 17 residues. CDR1 MGHRA and CDR2 YSYEKL come from the germline V gene. V trimming: 1 base; J trimming: 0 bases; junction bases outside the gene matches: 3.

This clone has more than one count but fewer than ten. CDR3 residues: CASSSRQDQETQYF. In DNA form, the CDR3 reads TGTGCCAGCAGCTCCAGACAGGACCAAGAGACCCAGTACTTC. V and J are TRBV7-9 and TRBJ2-5; a possible D gene is TRBD1 (6 bases). Per germline, CDR1 SEHNR and CDR2 FQNEAQ (reference sequence). The CDR3 spans 14 residues. V was clipped by 4 bases and J by 0 bases, with 9 bases between them.

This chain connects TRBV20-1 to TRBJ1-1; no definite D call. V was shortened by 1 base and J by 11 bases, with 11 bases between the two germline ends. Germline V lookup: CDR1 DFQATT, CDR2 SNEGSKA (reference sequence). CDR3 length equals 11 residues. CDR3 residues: CSARAPSMAFF. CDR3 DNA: TGCAGTGCTAGAGCTCCATCGATGGCTTTCTTT.

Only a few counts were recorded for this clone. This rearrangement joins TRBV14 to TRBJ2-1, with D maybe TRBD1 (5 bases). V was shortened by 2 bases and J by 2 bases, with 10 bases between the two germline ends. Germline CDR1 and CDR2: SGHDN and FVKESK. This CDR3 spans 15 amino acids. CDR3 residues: CASSQRRVPYNEQFF. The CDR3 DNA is TGTGCCAGCAGCCAACGCAGGGTCCCCTACAATGAGCAGTTCTTC.

This CDR3 reads CASTPQGGSEAFF. DNA for the CDR3: TGTGCCAGCACCCCCCAGGGGGGCTCTGAAGCTTTCTTT. The rearrangement links TRBV6-6 to TRBJ1-1; TRBD1 agrees at 7 bases. This CDR3 has 13 amino acids. Germline CDR1 reads MNHNY; CDR2 reads SVGAGI (reference sequence). V was pared by 7 bases and J by 6 bases, with 8 bases of the junction left unmatched.

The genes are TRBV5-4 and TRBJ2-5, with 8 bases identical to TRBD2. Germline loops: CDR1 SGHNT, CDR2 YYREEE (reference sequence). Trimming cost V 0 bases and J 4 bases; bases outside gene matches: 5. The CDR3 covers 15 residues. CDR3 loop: CASSLVAGIGETQYF. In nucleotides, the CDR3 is TGTGCCAGCAGCTTGGTAGCGGGGATCGGAGAGACCCAGTACTTC.

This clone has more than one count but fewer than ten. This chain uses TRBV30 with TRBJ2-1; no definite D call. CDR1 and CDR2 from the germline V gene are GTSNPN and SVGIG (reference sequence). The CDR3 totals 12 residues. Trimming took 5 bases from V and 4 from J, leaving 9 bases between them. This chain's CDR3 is CAWLGGYNEQFF. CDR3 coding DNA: TGTGCCTGGCTCGGCGGATACAATGAGCAGTTCTTC.

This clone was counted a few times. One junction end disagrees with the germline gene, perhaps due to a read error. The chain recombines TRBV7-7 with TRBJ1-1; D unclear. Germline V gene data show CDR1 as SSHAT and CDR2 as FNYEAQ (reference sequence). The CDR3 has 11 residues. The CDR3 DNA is TGTGCTAGCAGCTTTCGGAGGGTACGGAGGTTT. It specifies CASSFRRVRRF.